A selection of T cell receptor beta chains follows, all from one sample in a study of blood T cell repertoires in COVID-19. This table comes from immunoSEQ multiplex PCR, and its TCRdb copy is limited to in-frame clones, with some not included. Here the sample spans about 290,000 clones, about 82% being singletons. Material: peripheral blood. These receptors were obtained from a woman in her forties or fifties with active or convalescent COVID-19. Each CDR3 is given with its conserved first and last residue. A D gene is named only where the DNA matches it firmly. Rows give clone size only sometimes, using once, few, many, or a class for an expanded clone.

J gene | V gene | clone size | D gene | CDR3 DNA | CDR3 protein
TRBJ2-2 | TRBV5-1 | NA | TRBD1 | TGCGCCAGCAGCTTCACACAGGGGATCGTTCGCACCGGGGAGCTGTTTTTT | CASSFTQGIVRTGELFF
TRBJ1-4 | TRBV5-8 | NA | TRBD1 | TGTGCCAGCAGCTTGGGTGTTACAGGGGGGCGTGAAAAACTGTTTTTT | CASSLGVTGGREKLFF
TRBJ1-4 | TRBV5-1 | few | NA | TGCGCCAGCAGCTTGACAGGTTCTTCGGGTAATGAAAAACTGTTTTTT | CASSLTGSSGNEKLFF
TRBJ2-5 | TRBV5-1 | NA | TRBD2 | TGCGCCAGCAGCTTGGCCTTCGGACTAGCGCGAGGGAGAGAGACCCAGTACTTC | CASSLAFGLARGRETQYF
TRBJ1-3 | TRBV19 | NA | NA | TGTGCCAGTAGTACCGGGACTCTTCGCTCTGGAAACACCATATATTTT | CASSTGTLRSGNTIYF
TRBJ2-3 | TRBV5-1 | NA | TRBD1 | TGCGCCAGCAGCTACGCCGGGACAGGGAAAGATACGCAGTATTTT | CASSYAGTGKDTQYF
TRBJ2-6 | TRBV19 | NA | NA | TGTGCCAGTAGTCCGGAGGACCTCTCTGGGGCCAACGTCCTGACTTTC | CASSPEDLSGANVLTF
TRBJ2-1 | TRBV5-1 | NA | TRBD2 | TGCGCCAGCAGCTTGGAGGCTAGCGGGATCAATGAGCAGTTCTTC | CASSLEASGINEQFF
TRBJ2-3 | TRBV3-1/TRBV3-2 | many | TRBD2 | TGTGCCAGCAGCCTATACCAGACTAGCCCAGATACGCAGTATTTT | CASSLYQTSPDTQYF
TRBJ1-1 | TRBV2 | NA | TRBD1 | TGTGCCAGCAACCGGGACAGGGGAAGAGGGACTGAAGCTTTCTTT | CASNRDRGRGTEAFF